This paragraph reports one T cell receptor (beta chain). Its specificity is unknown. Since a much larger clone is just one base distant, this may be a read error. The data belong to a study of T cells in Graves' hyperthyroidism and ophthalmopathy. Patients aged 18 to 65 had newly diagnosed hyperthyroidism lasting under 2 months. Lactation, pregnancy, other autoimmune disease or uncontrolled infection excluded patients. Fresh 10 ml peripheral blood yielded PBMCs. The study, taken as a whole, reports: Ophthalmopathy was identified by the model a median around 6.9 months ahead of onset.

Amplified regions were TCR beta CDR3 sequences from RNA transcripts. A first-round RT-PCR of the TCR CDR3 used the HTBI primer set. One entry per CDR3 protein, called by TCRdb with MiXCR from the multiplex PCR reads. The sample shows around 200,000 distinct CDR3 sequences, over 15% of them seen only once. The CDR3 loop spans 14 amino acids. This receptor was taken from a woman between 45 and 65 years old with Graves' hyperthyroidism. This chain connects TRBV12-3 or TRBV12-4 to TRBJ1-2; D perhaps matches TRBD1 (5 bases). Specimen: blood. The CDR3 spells CDSSTTGQYYGYTF. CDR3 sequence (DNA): TGTGACAGCAGTACGACGGGGCAGTACTATGGCTACACCTTC.